This TCR beta chain was captured by sequencing in a study of radiation and T cells in renal cell carcinoma. Study observations and caveats: From baseline, blood top tumor clonotypes peaked at 2 weeks post-radiation.

The germline V gene has CDR1 SNHLY and CDR2 FYNNEI. V was clipped by 5 bases and J by 5 bases; unmatched bases: 7. The CDR3 spans 15 residues. Time point denoted: blood 4 weeks post-SBRT, at nephrectomy. The sample's treatment: 15 Gy SBRT to primary tumor, nephrectomy 4 weeks later. Nephrectomy followed 15 Gy stereotactic body radiation by 4 weeks. The tumor was a clear cell renal cell carcinoma. Method: immunoSEQ multiplex PCR; TCRdb's copy keeps in-frame clones and lacks some. The repertoire holds under 200,000 clones, roughly nine tenths seen once, with approximately 10% in the top ten. For this clone: The antigen is unknown.

The clonotype comes from a woman aged 45 to 65 with renal cell carcinoma. The sequences come from blood, collected from a patient whose treatment included radiotherapy and nephrectomy. The chain links TRBV2 to TRBJ2-7; 12 bases align to TRBD1. The CDR3 nucleotides are TGTGCCAGCAGTTTCTCCGGGACAGGGGGCAACGAGCAGTACTTC. Its protein product is CASSFSGTGGNEQYF.